This is a list of T cell receptor beta chains from one sample in a study of T cells in Graves' hyperthyroidism and ophthalmopathy. Each CDR3 protein gets one entry after TCRdb re-called the multiplex PCR reads with MiXCR. The sample includes 400,000 or so distinct CDR3 sequences, 15% seen only once; the top ten take about 21%. The sample was blood. All receptors derive from a woman aged 55-75 years with Graves' ophthalmopathy. The CDR3 runs from the conserved cysteine through the conserved F or W. The order of the fields is CDR3 DNA, CDR3 protein, V gene, clone size, D gene, J gene. D genes are given only for firm matches. Some rows have no size entry. The others give once, few or many, or a class for an expanded clone.

cdr3_nt: TGTGCCAGCAGTTACCGGGACCTCTACGAGCAGTACTTC
cdr3_aa: CASSYRDLYEQYF
v_call: TRBV6-5
clone_size: NA
d_call: NA
j_call: TRBJ2-7

cdr3_nt: TGTGCCAGCAGCCTGGCCCACCGCGGTGAGCAGTTCTTC
cdr3_aa: CASSLAHRGEQFF
v_call: TRBV2
clone_size: many
d_call: NA
j_call: TRBJ2-1

cdr3_nt: TGTGCCAGCAGCCCTAGGTGGTCCAATCAGCCCCAGCATTTT
cdr3_aa: CASSPRWSNQPQHF
v_call: TRBV3-1
clone_size: many
d_call: NA
j_call: TRBJ1-5

cdr3_nt: TGTGCCAGCAGTTTTGCCGGGTGGGGGGCCGGTGTAACAGATACGCAGTATTTT
cdr3_aa: CASSFAGWGAGVTDTQYF
v_call: TRBV28
clone_size: many
d_call: NA
j_call: TRBJ2-3

cdr3_nt: TGCGCCAGCAGCTTGGCCGGGACTAGCGGGACCTACGAGCAGTACTTC
cdr3_aa: CASSLAGTSGTYEQYF
v_call: TRBV5-1
clone_size: many
d_call: TRBD2
j_call: TRBJ2-7

cdr3_nt: TGTGCCAGCAGCTCCTCACAGGTTAGATCCTACAATGAGCAGTTCTTC
cdr3_aa: CASSSSQVRSYNEQFF
v_call: TRBV7-9
clone_size: many
d_call: NA
j_call: TRBJ2-1

cdr3_nt: TGTGCCAGTAGTATTACCCCCCGGGGCAGAATGGAGACCCAGTACTTC
cdr3_aa: CASSITPRGRMETQYF
v_call: TRBV19
clone_size: NA
d_call: NA
j_call: TRBJ2-5

cdr3_nt: TGTGCCAGCAGCCAAGACCGGCGGTTACGGGCGCAGTTCTTC
cdr3_aa: CASSQDRRLRAQFF
v_call: TRBV3-1
clone_size: many
d_call: NA
j_call: TRBJ2-1

cdr3_nt: TGTGCCAGCAGCCCTGGACGGTATCAGCCCCAGCATTTT
cdr3_aa: CASSPGRYQPQHF
v_call: TRBV3-1
clone_size: many
d_call: NA
j_call: TRBJ1-5

cdr3_nt: TGTGCCAGCACCACAGGGAGGAGAGCAGATACGCAGTATTTT
cdr3_aa: CASTTGRRADTQYF
v_call: TRBV19
clone_size: NA
d_call: NA
j_call: TRBJ2-3

cdr3_nt: TGTGCCAGCAGCGCAGGTTATGAGACCCAGTACTTC
cdr3_aa: CASSAGYETQYF
v_call: TRBV9
clone_size: few
d_call: NA
j_call: TRBJ2-5

cdr3_nt: TGTGCCAGCACCCTCAATCCACGGACAGGGGTTTCACCCCTCCACTTT
cdr3_aa: CASTLNPRTGVSPLHF
v_call: TRBV28
clone_size: many
d_call: TRBD1
j_call: TRBJ1-6

cdr3_nt: TGTGCCAGCCAGTTGCTCAATGAAAAACTGTTTTTT
cdr3_aa: CASQLLNEKLFF
v_call: TRBV7-9
clone_size: many
d_call: NA
j_call: TRBJ1-4

cdr3_nt: TGTGCCAGCAGCTTAGGGGGAAGGGGGGCAGGTAATGAGCAGTTCTTC
cdr3_aa: CASSLGGRGAGNEQFF
v_call: TRBV11-3
clone_size: few
d_call: NA
j_call: TRBJ2-1

cdr3_nt: TGTGCCACCGGGGGAACGACTCCTAGCACAGATACGCAGTATTTT
cdr3_aa: CATGGTTPSTDTQYF
v_call: TRBV6-1
clone_size: many
d_call: NA
j_call: TRBJ2-3

cdr3_nt: TGTGCCAGTAGCCCCGGGACAAACGAAAACATTCAGTACTTC
cdr3_aa: CASSPGTNENIQYF
v_call: TRBV19
clone_size: NA
d_call: NA
j_call: TRBJ2-4

cdr3_nt: TGCGCCAGCAGCCAACCAAGACAGGGGATCTACGAGCAGTACTTC
cdr3_aa: CASSQPRQGIYEQYF
v_call: TRBV4-1
clone_size: few
d_call: TRBD1
j_call: TRBJ2-7